The clone carrying this T cell receptor (beta chain) was observed a single time. Germline CDR1 SGHKS, CDR2 YYEKEE (reference sequence). CDR3 length: 15 residues. V lost 1 base, J lost 8 bases, and 6 bases stayed unmatched. This sample stems from a study of graft-versus-host responses after intestinal transplantation. Sequencing used immunoSEQ multiplex PCR; TCRdb keeps in-frame clones, though not all of them. The data contain roughly 25,000 clones, over 85% of them seen just once; the ten biggest clones take up 0.7% to 1%. The V gene is TRBV5-5, the J gene TRBJ1-4; 9 bases agree with TRBD1. This clonotype was sampled from a human patient who received an intestinal transplant, so some T cells may come from the graft donor. Sequenced material: PBMCs, taken more than 29 days after intestinal transplant. CDR3 amino acids: CASSLPGQGFEKLFF. As DNA, the CDR3 is TGTGCCAGCAGCTTGCCGGGACAGGGTTTCGAAAAACTGTTTTTT.